This T cell receptor (beta chain) appears in the sequencing data of a study of CD8+ T cells in alopecia areata (dated by TCRdb to the late 2010s). In terms of the full investigation: The treated patients took part in an open-label pilot trial in which moderate-to-severe alopecia areata was treated with oral tofacitinib at 5 to 10 mg twice daily. To study T cell clonal expansion in alopecia areata, the researchers applied high-throughput TCRbeta sequencing to both the C3H/HeJ mouse model and human patients. Biopsies were taken from tofacitinib-treated patients at baseline and at 4 and 24 weeks of treatment, and a later scalp biopsy was taken in several of the tofacitinib-treated patients. Scalp clonality was compared across normal scalp (n=4), patchy alopecia areata scalp (n=8), and alopecia totalis/universalis scalp (n=8). Amplification of TCRbeta CDR3 regions was done by immunoSEQ multiplex PCR using 35 Vbeta forward primers and 13 Jbeta reverse primers. The RNA source kit depended on sample type: the PAXgene miRNA kit for fixed scalp, the miRNeasy kit for PBMCs, and the RNeasy kit for mouse skin. Scalp tissue and sorted CD4+ and CD8+ peripheral blood T cells from patchy and totalis/universalis alopecia areata patients and from healthy controls were covered by human TCRbeta sequencing. Patients received tofacitinib for 6 to 18 months and were then followed off drug for 6 months to check for delayed response and recurrence.

The method was the immunoSEQ multiplex PCR assay. To provide template for TCR sequencing, every sample had RNA extracted and reverse transcribed into cDNA. SuperScript III was used to make first-strand cDNA, primed with a 2:1 mix of oligo-dT and random hexamers. Amplification bias was assessed with a synthetic immune receptor repertoire, and residual bias was removed computationally. The original methods were these. Raw reads were preprocessed to remove errors, and CDR3 was defined by IMGT conventions from the conserved cysteine to phenylalanine. To get clonality, Shannon entropy was normalized by log2 of the number of productive unique TCRs and the result was subtracted from 1. Scalp TCRbeta sequences were cross-referenced with sorted blood CD4 and CD8 repertoires so that the CD4 or CD8 identity of scalp clones could be inferred. This is the immuneACCESS table as TCRdb keeps it, with only in-frame sequences that have V and J called. A part of the clones is gone; compared with another copy, unresolved V genes explain less than half, and the rest is unexplained. V and J calls and clone size are as listed in that table; D and trimming were resolved from the DNA. Here the sample has about 200,000 clones; about 60% occur a single time. The top ten clones comprise more than 0.4% of the sample.

Points on this clone: The antigen it binds to is not known. Qualities for individual bases were not recorded, and no much larger clone is one base off.

The germline V gene gives CDR1 as SGHDT and CDR2 as YYEEEE. Reading from cysteine to phenylalanine, the CDR3 counts 12 amino acids. CDR3 DNA is the only sequence kept; it has 36 bases, read in frame from the first base. Trimmed from V: 4 bases; trimmed from J: 11 bases; junction bases lacking a gene match: 8. Summary of the overall study and its limitations: Higher clonality and more expanded CD8+ clones were observed in lesional scalp than in normal scalp, particularly in alopecia totalis/universalis, a finding suggestive of antigenic drive. Shared TCR sequences between patients were less evident than in mice, which may be partly attributable to HLA diversity in the patient population. Unlike mouse skin, where gammadelta T cells dominate, normal human skin contains resident alphabeta T cells that get sequenced too, which complicates analysis of the scalp TCR repertoire.

In light of the paper, this sample's time point label describes: baseline before oral tofacitinib. From alopecia areata patients, peripheral blood was collected along with lesional scalp punch biopsies. After PBMCs were isolated by density centrifugation and stained for CD3, CD4 and CD8, a FACSAria was used to sort CD4+ and CD8+ T cells. The sequence joins TRBV5-6 to TRBJ1-1; TRBD1 lines up with 7 middle nucleotides. This TCR was sampled from a human donor with alopecia areata. The starting material was CD4+ T cells sorted from blood, obtained at week 0. The DNA sequence is TGTGCCAGCAGCAAACGGGACAGTGGTGCTTTCTTT. Its translation reads: CASSKRDSGAFF. The CDR3, completed at both ends by the reference TRBV5-6 and TRBJ1-1 genes, gives the full variable domain DAGVTQSPTHLIKTRGQQVTLRCSPKSGHDTVSWYQQALGQGPQFIFQYYEEEERQRGNFPDRFSGHQFPNYSSELNVNALLLGDSALYLCASSKRDSGAFFGQGTRLTVV.